This TCR beta chain was documented in a study of shared clonotypes between healthy human individuals. At the level of the study: CD4 naive and CD4 memory each took three plates per donor, while CD8 naive took two and CD8 memory one. Study-level findings and limits: The generation probabilities recorded for non-shared clonotypes fell below those of clonotypes shared by all four donors.

Only in-frame clones appear in the TCRdb table, and some are missing; sequencing was by immunoSEQ multiplex PCR. The sample carries approximately 2.3 million clones, about 92% recorded once. Researchers partitioned CD4+ cells into CD45RA+ naive and CD45RA-negative memory subsets. Details on this clone: The antigen remains unidentified.

Germline V gives CDR1 LGHNA, CDR2 YSLEER. CDR3 length equals 15 residues. Trimming stripped 1 base from V and 0 bases from J, with 9 bases between. The genes are TRBV4-3 and TRBJ1-1, with no clear D. The sequencing input was naive CD4+ T cells from PBMCs. Stated subset: CD45RA+ positively selected. The sequence was obtained from a man between 18 and 29 years old in good health. Some clones in this sample may be carry-over from other donors' samples. CDR3 sequence reads: CASSQVSAMNTEAFF. The CDR3 DNA is TGCGCCAGCAGCCAAGTGTCCGCTATGAACACTGAAGCTTTCTTT.